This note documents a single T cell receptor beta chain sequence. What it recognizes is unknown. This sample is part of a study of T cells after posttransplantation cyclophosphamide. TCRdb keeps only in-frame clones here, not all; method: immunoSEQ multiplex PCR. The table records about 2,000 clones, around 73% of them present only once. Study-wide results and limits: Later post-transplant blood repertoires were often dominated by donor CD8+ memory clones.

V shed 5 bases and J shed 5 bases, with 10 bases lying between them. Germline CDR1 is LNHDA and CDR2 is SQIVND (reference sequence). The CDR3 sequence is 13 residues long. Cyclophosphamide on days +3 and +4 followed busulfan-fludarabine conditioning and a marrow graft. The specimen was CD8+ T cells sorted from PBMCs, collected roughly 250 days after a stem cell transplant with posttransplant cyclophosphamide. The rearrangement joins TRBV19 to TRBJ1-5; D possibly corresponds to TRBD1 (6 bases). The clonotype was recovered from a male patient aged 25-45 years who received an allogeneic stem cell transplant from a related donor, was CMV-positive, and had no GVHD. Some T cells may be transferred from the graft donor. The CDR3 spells CASSFQGHQPQHF. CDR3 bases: TGTGCCAGTAGTTTTCAGGGGCATCAGCCCCAGCATTTT.